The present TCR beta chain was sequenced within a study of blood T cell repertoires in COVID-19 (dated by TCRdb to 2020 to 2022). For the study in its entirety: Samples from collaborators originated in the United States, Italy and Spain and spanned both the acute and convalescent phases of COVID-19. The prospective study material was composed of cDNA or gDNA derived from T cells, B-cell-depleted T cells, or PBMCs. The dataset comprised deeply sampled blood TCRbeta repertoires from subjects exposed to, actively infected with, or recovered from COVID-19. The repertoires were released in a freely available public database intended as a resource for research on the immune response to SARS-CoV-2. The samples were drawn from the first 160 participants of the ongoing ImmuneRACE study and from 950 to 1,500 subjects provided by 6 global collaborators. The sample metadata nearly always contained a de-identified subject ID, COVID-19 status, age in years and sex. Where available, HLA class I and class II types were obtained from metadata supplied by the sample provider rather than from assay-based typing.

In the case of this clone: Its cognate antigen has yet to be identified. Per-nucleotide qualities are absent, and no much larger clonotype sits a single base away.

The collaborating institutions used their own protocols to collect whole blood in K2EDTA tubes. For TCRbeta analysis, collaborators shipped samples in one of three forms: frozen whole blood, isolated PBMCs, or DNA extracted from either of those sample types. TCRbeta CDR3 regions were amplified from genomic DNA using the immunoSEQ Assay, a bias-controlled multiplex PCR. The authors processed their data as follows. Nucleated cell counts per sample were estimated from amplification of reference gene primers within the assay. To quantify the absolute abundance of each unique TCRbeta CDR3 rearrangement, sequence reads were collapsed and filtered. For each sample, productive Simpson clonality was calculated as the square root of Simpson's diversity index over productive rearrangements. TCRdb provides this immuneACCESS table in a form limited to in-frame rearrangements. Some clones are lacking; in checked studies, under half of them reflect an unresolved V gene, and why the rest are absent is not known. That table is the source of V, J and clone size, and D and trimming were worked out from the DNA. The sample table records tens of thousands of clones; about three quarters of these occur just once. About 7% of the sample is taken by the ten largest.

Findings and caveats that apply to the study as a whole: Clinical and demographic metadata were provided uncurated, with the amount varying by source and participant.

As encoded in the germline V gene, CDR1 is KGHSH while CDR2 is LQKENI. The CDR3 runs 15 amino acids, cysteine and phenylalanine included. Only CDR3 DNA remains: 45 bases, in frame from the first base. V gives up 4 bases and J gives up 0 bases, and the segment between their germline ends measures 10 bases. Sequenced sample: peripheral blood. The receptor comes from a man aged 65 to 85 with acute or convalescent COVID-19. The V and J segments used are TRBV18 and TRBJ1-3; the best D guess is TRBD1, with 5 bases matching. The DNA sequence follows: TGTGCCAGCTCACAGGGACTCGCCTCTGGAAACACCATATATTTT. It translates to CASSQGLASGNTIYF.